This TCR beta chain was sequenced in a study of blood T cell repertoires in COVID-19. The table came from immunoSEQ multiplex PCR; TCRdb's copy has only in-frame clones and leaves some out. The sample has about 250,000 clones; around 88% are singletons. Germline V gene sequence: CDR1 LGHNA, CDR2 YSLEER. V gave up 3 bases and J gave up 4 bases; unmatched junction bases: 1. This CDR3 is 13 amino acids long. Sequenced material: peripheral blood. This receptor was taken from a woman aged 25-40 years with COVID-19, enrolled during active disease. The chain couples TRBV4-3 to TRBJ2-7, with TRBD1 matching 9 bases. CDR3: CASSHGTGYEQYF. The CDR3, as DNA: TGCGCCAGCAGCCACGGGACAGGGTACGAGCAGTACTTC.